Each of the 30 T cell receptor beta chains below was sequenced from the same sample in a study of CD8+CD57+ T cells in acquired aplastic anemia. Patients picked for sequencing had shown CD8+CD57+ cell expansion detected by flow cytometry. TCR beta VDJ and CDR3 profiles were obtained from a genomic DNA template. A single record per CDR3 protein comes from TCRdb applying MiXCR to the reads. This repertoire shows fewer than 200,000 distinct CDR3 sequences, less than 60% found once; its top ten account for 1.8%. The sample was sorted CD4+, CD8+, or CD8+CD57+ T cells (not recorded which) from PBMCs. These receptors were obtained from a human donor with aplastic anemia.

V is TRBV10-2 and J is TRBJ1-1; D is undetermined. V was clipped by 8 bases and J by 7 bases, with 14 bases between them. CDR1 WSHSY and CDR2 SAAADI come from the germline V gene. CDR3 length equals 12 residues. CDR3 region: CASRMGKIEAFF. In DNA, the CDR3 is TGCGCCAGCCGCATGGGGAAGATTGAAGCTTTCTTT.

This clonotype has a count of ten or more. The chain's CDR3 is CSANLQGSTQYF. For the CDR3, the DNA is TGCAGTGCTAACCTACAGGGCTCCACGCAGTATTTT. The chain recombines TRBV20-1 with TRBJ2-3, with a weak D call TRBD1 (6 bases). CDR3 length: 12 residues. CDR1 and CDR2 (germline): DFQATT, SNEGSKA (reference sequence). Between the trimmed V and J ends, which lost 4 bases and 9 bases, there was a span of 14 bases.

The gene calls are TRBV10-3 and TRBJ2-7; D is perhaps TRBD1 (5 bases). The CDR3 runs to 12 residues. CDR1 ENHRY and CDR2 SYGVKD come from the germline V gene. V was pared by 11 bases and J by 3 bases, with 14 bases between. The CDR3 is CASGSRGYEQYF. CDR3 coding DNA: TGTGCCTCCGGGTCTAGGGGCTACGAGCAGTACTTC.

The chain links TRBV28 to TRBJ1-2; TRBD1 matches 8 bases. The CDR3 totals 13 residues. Germline CDR1 MDHEN, CDR2 SYDVKM. V shed 6 bases, J shed 8 bases, and the junction held 8 bases outside the gene matches. The CDR3 nucleotides are TGTGCCAGCAGCTATGGACAGGGAAGGGGCTACACCTTC. Amino acid sequence: CASSYGQGRGYTF.

The V gene is TRBV10-3, the J gene TRBJ2-2; TRBD1 matches 10 bases. The CDR3 extends over 15 amino acids. Germline V gene data show CDR1 as ENHRY and CDR2 as SYGVKD. The V segment lost 10 bases and the J segment 7 bases; nucleotides outside the gene matches: 12. CDR3 protein: CATSPGTGVFGELFF. DNA for the CDR3: TGTGCCACGTCACCCGGGACAGGGGTTTTCGGGGAGCTGTTTTTT.

The chain is built from TRBV5-1 and TRBJ1-1, with D possibly TRBD1 on 6 matching bases. V was pared by 2 bases and J by 3 bases, with 11 bases between. The CDR3 sequence is 14 residues long. CDR1 is SGHRS and CDR2 is YFSETQ in the germline V gene. The CDR3 sequence: CASSFTGWDTEAFF. The CDR3, as DNA: TGCGCCAGCAGCTTTACAGGGTGGGACACTGAAGCTTTCTTT.

This chain connects TRBV2 to TRBJ2-5, with D possibly TRBD2 on 6 matching bases. The germline V gene has CDR1 SNHLY and CDR2 FYNNEI. The ends were cut back, 7 bases at V and 1 base at J, with 16 bases in the middle. CDR3 length: 15 residues. The CDR3 here is CASTFLSGPQETQYF. The DNA of the CDR3 is TGTGCCAGCACTTTCCTTAGCGGTCCCCAAGAGACCCAGTACTTC.

This clonotype was picked up a small number of times. The V call is TRBV5-1, the J call TRBJ2-1; 9 bases map to TRBD2. V gave up 0 bases and J gave up 4 bases; unmatched junction bases: 11. The CDR3 sequence is 18 residues long. Germline CDR1 SGHRS, CDR2 YFSETQ. The CDR3 region is CASSLGGSGRATYNEQFF. CDR3 coding DNA: TGCGCCAGCAGCTTGGGGGGTAGCGGGAGAGCTACATACAATGAGCAGTTCTTC.

This clonotype was observed a handful of times. The chain employs TRBV10-3 and TRBJ2-7; a weak D match, TRBD1 (7 bases). Germline loops: CDR1 ENHRY, CDR2 SYGVKD. There are 12 residues in the CDR3. Between the trimmed V and J ends, which lost 7 bases and 6 bases, there was a span of 13 bases. The CDR3 DNA reads TGTGCCATCACTCGTCAGGGGGGCGAGCAGTACTTC. Its translation is CAITRQGGEQYF.

This clonotype was observed at least ten times. The CDR3 DNA sequence: TGCAGTGCTAGGCGGACAGGGGGCGGGGATACGCAGTATTTT. Translating gives CSARRTGGGDTQYF. This chain connects TRBV20-1 to TRBJ2-3; 11 bases line up with TRBD1. The trim removed 3 bases at V and 6 bases at J, leaving 5 bases unmatched. This CDR3 comprises 14 residues. Germline CDR1 and CDR2: DFQATT and SNEGSKA (reference sequence).

This clonotype was observed a few times. The rearrangement joins TRBV7-2 to TRBJ2-7; D call uncertain. The V end was cut by 2 bases, the J end by 6 bases, with 5 bases between. The CDR3 spans 11 residues. CDR1 is SGHTA, CDR2 FQGNSA, per germline. The CDR3 loop reads CASSLIFEQYF. DNA for the CDR3: TGTGCCAGCAGCTTAATCTTCGAGCAGTACTTC.

The chain is built from TRBV27 and TRBJ2-5, with a tentative D call TRBD1 (5 bases). CDR1 is MNHEY and CDR2 is SMNVEV in the germline V gene (reference sequence). The CDR3 totals 14 residues. With 7 bases removed from V and 5 bases from J, the gap between germline ends came to 17 bases. The CDR3 region has the DNA TGTGCCAGCACGCCCCTTGACAGAGCGGAGACCCAGTACTTC. Protein product: CASTPLDRAETQYF.

In this sample, this clonotype turned up many times. CDR3 sequence: CASRPLGSYNEQFF. The CDR3 bases are TGCGCCAGCAGGCCGCTTGGGTCCTACAATGAGCAGTTCTTC. The J gene is TRBJ2-1, the V gene TRBV5-1, with D unclear. Trimming took 5 bases from V and 1 from J, leaving 10 bases between them. This CDR3 spans 14 amino acids. Per germline, CDR1 SGHRS and CDR2 YFSETQ.

This clonotype was seen repeatedly, ten times or more. The CDR3 reads CASSYEQYF. The CDR3 DNA is TGTGCCAGCAGTTACGAGCAGTACTTC. This chain links TRBV27 with TRBJ2-7; D remains unclear. The CDR3 length is 9 residues. The germline V gene encodes CDR1 MNHEY and CDR2 SMNVEV (reference sequence). The V end was cut by 4 bases, the J end by 5 bases, with 0 bases between.

This clonotype was counted at least ten times. The gene calls are TRBV4-3 and TRBJ1-4, with D possibly matching TRBD1 (5 bases). Trimming removed 4 bases from V and 1 base from J, with 13 bases in between. Germline CDR1 is LGHNA and CDR2 is YSLEER. The CDR3 is made up of 16 amino acids. The CDR3 DNA reads TGCGCCAGCAGCCCCTCAGGGATGGGAACTAATGAAAAACTGTTTTTT. This translates into CASSPSGMGTNEKLFF.

The rearrangement joins TRBV30 to TRBJ1-2; TRBD1 might be the D (6 bases). V lost 5 bases to trimming and J lost 5 bases, with 21 bases between them. CDR1 is GTSNPN and CDR2 is SVGIG in the germline V gene (reference sequence). This CDR3 has 15 amino acids. The CDR3 DNA sequence: TGTGCCTGGGGGGGCGGGGGCGTCTCTTGGTATGGCTACACCTTC. Translation gives CAWGGGGVSWYGYTF.

V usage is TRBV19 and J usage is TRBJ1-5, with 10 positions matching TRBD1. The CDR3 is made up of 17 amino acids. The V gene end was trimmed by 8 bases and the J gene end by 0 bases; junction bases not matched to a gene: 10. Germline V gene lookup returns CDR1 LNHDA and CDR2 SQIVND (reference sequence). The CDR3 region has the DNA TGTGCCAGTGACAGGGGGCCACTCCCTTATAGCAATCAGCCCCAGCATTTT. Amino acid sequence: CASDRGPLPYSNQPQHF.

This clonotype has at least ten counts. The rearrangement links TRBV10-3 to TRBJ2-3, with 9 bases fitting TRBD2. The CDR3 has 14 amino acids. From germline, CDR1 is ENHRY and CDR2 SYGVKD. The V gene end was trimmed by 10 bases and the J gene end by 2 bases; junction bases not matched to a gene: 7. As DNA, the CDR3 is TGTGCCAGCCGCGGGGGGGCCGCCACAGATACGCAGTATTTT. Translating gives CASRGGAATDTQYF.

The chain has TRBV24-1 and TRBJ2-1; no firm D call. The CDR3 is 15 amino acids. Per germline, CDR1 KGHDR and CDR2 SFDVKD. V lost 4 bases, J lost 2 bases, and 11 bases lay in between. The CDR3 reads CATSEGFPPYNEQFF. DNA of the CDR3: TGTGCCACCAGTGAGGGGTTCCCGCCCTACAATGAGCAGTTCTTC.

In DNA form, the CDR3 reads TGTGGATCGGGGCAGGGAGCCTACGAGCAGTACTTC. This translates into CGSGQGAYEQYF. The genes are TRBV5-6 and TRBJ2-7; the D gene could be TRBD1 or TRBD2 (5 bases each). The CDR3 has 12 amino acids. The germline gives CDR1 SGHDT, CDR2 YYEEEE.

This clonotype was found many times. J is TRBJ1-2 and V is TRBV12-3 or TRBV12-4; the D gene is possibly TRBD1 (6 bases). V was cut by 5 bases and J by 7 bases, with 14 bases left in between. This CDR3 has 13 residues. In DNA form, the CDR3 reads TGTGCCAGCAGTCCGTACAGGGCCACTGGCTACACCTTC. Translation gives CASSPYRATGYTF.

The V call is TRBV24-1, the J call TRBJ1-1, with unresolved D. CDR1 and CDR2 (germline): KGHDR, SFDVKD. This CDR3 is 15 amino acids long. The ends were cut back, 3 bases at V and 2 bases at J, with 12 bases in the middle. The chain's CDR3 is CATSDGAPTNTEAFF. The CDR3 nucleotides are TGTGCCACCAGTGATGGAGCCCCCACAAACACTGAAGCTTTCTTT.

This clonotype was counted many times. This rearrangement joins TRBV6-1 to TRBJ1-6; TRBD1 might be the D (5 bases). Between the trimmed V and J ends, which lost 5 bases and 9 bases, there was a span of 20 bases. The CDR3 consists of 16 residues. Germline values: CDR1 MNHNS, CDR2 SASEGT. The CDR3 spells CASSRIDRSLGSPLHF. In DNA form, the CDR3 reads TGTGCCAGCAGTAGGATCGACAGAAGTCTCGGTTCACCCCTCCACTTT.

This clonotype was seen a single time. This chain connects TRBV13 to TRBJ2-2; TRBD1 aligns across 9 bases. The CDR3 loop spans 17 amino acids. Unmatched junction bases numbered 6, after V lost 1 base and J lost 3 bases. Germline CDR1 PRHDT, CDR2 FYEKMQ (reference sequence). CDR3 sequence (DNA): TGTGCCAGCAGCTTAGTGACAGGGGGAGCCTACACCGGGGAGCTGTTTTTT. Translating gives CASSLVTGGAYTGELFF. Based on the CDR3 plus reference TRBV13 and TRBJ2-2, the full variable domain is AAGVIQSPRHLIKEKRETATLKCYPIPRHDTVYWYQQGPGQDPQFLISFYEKMQSDKGSIPDRFSAQQFSDYHSELNMSSLELGDSALYFCASSLVTGGAYTGELFFGEGSRLTVL.

This clonotype was detected many times. V gene TRBV29-1 combines with J gene TRBJ2-7; D could derive from TRBD1 or TRBD2 (5 bases each). Trimming pared 6 bases from V and 3 bases from J, leaving 15 bases between. This CDR3 spans 13 amino acids. The V gene's germline CDR1 is SQVTM and CDR2 ANQGSEA. This CDR3 is CSVVGDAFYEQYF. The CDR3 DNA follows: TGCAGCGTGGTGGGGGATGCTTTCTACGAGCAGTACTTC.

With respect to this clonotype: A much more abundant neighbour one base away suggests this may be a read error. J is TRBJ1-4 and V is TRBV4-2, with TRBD1 identical over 9 bases. This CDR3 is built from 15 residues. Germline CDR1 and CDR2: LGHNA and YNFKEQ. The CDR3 DNA is TGTGCCAGCGGCCAAGAGGGACAGGGTTCTGAAAAACTGTTTTTT. This translates into CASGQEGQGSEKLFF.

This clonotype was counted ten times or more. The chain links TRBV9 to TRBJ1-5; D ambiguous. V lost 4 bases and J lost 4, with 9 bases in between. From germline, CDR1 is SGDLS and CDR2 YYNGEE. The CDR3 has 13 residues. CDR3 coding DNA: TGTGCCAGCAGCACTCGGGAAAATCAGCCCCAGCATTTT. Residues: CASSTRENQPQHF.

On this clonotype itself: Without the conserved terminal phenylalanine or tryptophan, this CDR3 likely stems from a read error. V is TRBV7-9 and J is TRBJ2-7, with D hard to call. CDR3 length: 12 amino acids. Germline assignment: CDR1 SEHNR and CDR2 FQNEAQ (reference sequence). Deletions cut 1 base from V and 7 bases from J, with 8 bases between. The CDR3 here is CASSLVRTEQYS. The CDR3 bases are TGTGCCAGCAGCTTAGTCAGGACGGAGCAGTACTCC.

The chain links TRBV20-1 to TRBJ2-7; 8 bases align to TRBD1. The germline gives CDR1 DFQATT, CDR2 SNEGSKA (reference sequence). The CDR3 has 14 amino acids. J gave up 4 bases and V 2 bases, and 7 bases lay outside the gene matches. The CDR3 is CSARFPGGIYEQYF. DNA of the CDR3: TGCAGTGCTAGATTCCCAGGGGGCATATACGAGCAGTACTTC.

In its sample, this clonotype was seen many times. The rearrangement joins TRBV10-3 to TRBJ1-3, with D hard to call. Germline CDR1 reads ENHRY; CDR2 reads SYGVKD. V lost 6 bases to trimming and J lost 4 bases, with 13 bases between them. The CDR3 extends over 14 amino acids. The DNA of the CDR3 is TGTGCCATCAGGGGTCTGGGTGAGGGAAACACCATATATTTT. This gives the protein CAIRGLGEGNTIYF.